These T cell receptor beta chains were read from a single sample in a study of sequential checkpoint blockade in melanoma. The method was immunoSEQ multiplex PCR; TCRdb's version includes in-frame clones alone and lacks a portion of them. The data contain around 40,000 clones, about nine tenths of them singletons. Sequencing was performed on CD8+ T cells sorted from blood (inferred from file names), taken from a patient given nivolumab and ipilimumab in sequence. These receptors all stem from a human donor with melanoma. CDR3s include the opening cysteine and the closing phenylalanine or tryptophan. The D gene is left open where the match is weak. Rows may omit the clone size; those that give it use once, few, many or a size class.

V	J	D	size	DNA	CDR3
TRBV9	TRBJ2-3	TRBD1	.	TGTGCCAGCAGCCCTAGGGGGCAGGGGGCGGCAGATACGCAGTATTTT	CASSPRGQGAADTQYF
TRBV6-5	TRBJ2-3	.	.	TGCGCCAGCAGTTACGGCAGGGGTGATACGCAGTATTTT	CASSYGRGDTQYF
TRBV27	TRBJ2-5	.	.	TGTGCCAGCAGTCGCCGGGGGGCTATGGAGACCCAGTACTTC	CASSRRGAMETQYF
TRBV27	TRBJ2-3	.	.	TGTGCCAGCAGTTTGTCCGGGTCTAGTACGCAGTATTTT	CASSLSGSSTQYF
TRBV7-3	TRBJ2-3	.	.	TGTGCCAGCAGCTTTAGCGGCTCCACAGATACGCAGTATTTT	CASSFSGSTDTQYF
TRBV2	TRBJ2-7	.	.	TGTGCCAGCAGATGGACAGAGAGCTACGAGCAGTGCTTC	CASRWTESYEQCF
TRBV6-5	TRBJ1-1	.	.	TGTGCCAGCAGACCAAACCGGGGGGACACTGAAGCTTTCTTT	CASRPNRGDTEAFF
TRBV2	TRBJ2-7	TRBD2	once	TGTGCCAGCAGTGACGGACTAGCGGTAGTGTTC	CASSDGLAVVF
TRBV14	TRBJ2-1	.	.	TGTGCCAGCAGCAAAGGGGTAGCGTCAGTAGAGGGAATTAGTGAGCAGTTCTTC	CASSKGVASVEGISEQFF
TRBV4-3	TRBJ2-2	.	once	TGCGCCAGCAGCCAAGATCCCCAGGGGCAGGCCGGGGAGCTGTTTTTT	CASSQDPQGQAGELFF
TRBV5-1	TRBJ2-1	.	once	TGCGCCAGCAGCTTGACGGACTGGCAGCATGAGCAGTTCTTC	CASSLTDWQHEQFF
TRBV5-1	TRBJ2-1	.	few	TGCGCCAGCAGCTTGTCTAGAAACGGGTACAATGAGCAGTTCTTC	CASSLSRNGYNEQFF
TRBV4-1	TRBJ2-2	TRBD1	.	TGCGCCAGCAGCCGCCCGGGACAGGGGAACACCGGGGAGCTGTTTTTT	CASSRPGQGNTGELFF